The 17 T cell receptor beta chains below all came from one sample that was sequenced in a study of CD8 T cells in Susac syndrome. The RNA input was 0.5 to 1 ug, and it was reverse transcribed with random hexamers. TCRdb used MiXCR to reprocess the immunoSEQ multiplex PCR reads, holding one entry per CDR3 protein. This sample has 300,000 to 350,000 distinct CDR3 sequences, with roughly 94% found just once. Sequencing was carried out using CD4+ T cells from PBMCs. The receptor set was obtained from a human donor with multiple sclerosis.

This chain uses TRBV19 with TRBJ1-3; 8 bases line up with TRBD1. Per the germline V gene, CDR1 is LNHDA and CDR2 is SQIVND (reference sequence). With V trimmed by 8 bases and J by 0 bases, 3 bases remained unmatched. The CDR3 is 14 residues long. The CDR3 protein is CASRQGISGNTIYF. Here the CDR3 DNA reads TGTGCCAGTCGACAGGGGATCTCTGGAAACACCATATATTTT.

The CDR3 DNA is TGTGCCAGCAGTCGACTAGCGGACGAGCAGTACTTC. Amino acids: CASSRLADEQYF. The V gene is TRBV3-1, the J gene TRBJ2-7; 9 nucleotides agree with TRBD2. The germline V gene has CDR1 LGHDT and CDR2 YNNKEL (reference sequence). The CDR3 contains 12 residues. V shed 6 bases, J shed 5 bases, and the junction held 2 bases outside the gene matches.

The rearrangement uses TRBV30 and TRBJ1-1; D ambiguous. The CDR3 loop spans 14 amino acids. V shed 0 bases and J shed 7 bases, with 15 bases lying between them. The germline CDR1 and CDR2 sequences are GTSNPN and SVGIG (reference sequence). CDR3 region: CAWSVGRTLVEAFF. DNA of the CDR3: TGTGCCTGGAGTGTAGGGAGGACCCTCGTTGAAGCTTTCTTT.

The V gene is TRBV6-2 or TRBV6-3, the J gene TRBJ1-1; D may be TRBD1 (5 bases). The CDR3 is 15 residues long. With 5 bases removed from V and 1 base from J, the gap between germline ends came to 14 bases. Germline values: CDR1 MNHEY, CDR2 SVGEGT. CDR3 sequence (DNA): TGTGCCAGCAGTCTAAAGACAGTTCCGAACACTGAAGCTTTCTTT. It codes for CASSLKTVPNTEAFF.

The CDR3 reads CASRLGYGTGELFF. CDR3 nucleotide sequence: TGTGCCAGCCGATTGGGGTACGGCACCGGGGAGCTGTTTTTT. The rearrangement links TRBV6-5 to TRBJ2-2; D call uncertain. Between the trimmed V and J ends, which lost 8 bases and 4 bases, there was a span of 14 bases. This CDR3 spans 14 amino acids. The V gene's germline CDR1 is MNHEY and CDR2 SVGAGI.

This chain joins TRBV29-1 and TRBJ1-1; a possible D gene is TRBD1 (5 bases). The CDR3 runs 12 residues. Germline CDR1 and CDR2: SQVTM and ANQGSEA. The V and J ends lost 4 bases and 5 bases respectively, with 11 bases between them. Written as DNA, the CDR3 is TGCAGCGTTGGGGACCTAGGAACTGAAGCTTTCTTT. It encodes CSVGDLGTEAFF.

This chain joins TRBV5-1 and TRBJ2-1; D is uncertain. The V end was cut by 0 bases, the J end by 0 bases, with 10 bases between. CDR3 length: 16 amino acids. In germline, CDR1 is SGHRS, CDR2 YFSETQ. The CDR3 DNA reads TGCGCCAGCAGCTTGGGTGTGAGGAGCTCCTACAATGAGCAGTTCTTC. The encoded protein is CASSLGVRSSYNEQFF.

The gene calls are TRBV4-1 and TRBJ1-3, with D maybe TRBD1 (5 bases). Germline V gives CDR1 MGHRA, CDR2 YSYEKL. V lost 1 base and J 3 bases, leaving 16 bases between the germline ends. The CDR3 contains 17 residues. The CDR3 loop is CASSQAQTASIGNTIYF. Written as DNA, the CDR3 is TGCGCCAGCAGCCAAGCCCAGACAGCTTCCATTGGAAACACCATATATTTT.

J is TRBJ2-2 and V is TRBV29-1; D gene ambiguous. The germline V gene encodes CDR1 SQVTM and CDR2 ANQGSEA. This CDR3 spans 11 amino acids. Trimming left V 8 bases short and J 6 bases short, with 10 bases between. The CDR3 loop reads CSLFNPGELFF. Here the CDR3 DNA reads TGCAGCCTCTTCAACCCCGGGGAGCTGTTTTTT.

The chain links TRBV20-1 to TRBJ2-2, with D tentatively TRBD2 (6 bases). Trimming cost V 4 bases and J 2 bases, with 11 bases left between them. This CDR3 is built from 14 residues. Germline V gene lookup returns CDR1 DFQATT and CDR2 SNEGSKA (reference sequence). The CDR3 reads CSATGAGNTGELFF. The CDR3 nucleotides read TGCAGTGCTACGGGAGCGGGCAACACCGGGGAGCTGTTTTTT.

The chain recombines TRBV20-1 with TRBJ1-5; D is undetermined. This CDR3 is built from 13 residues. Trimming shortened V by 6 bases and J by 7 bases, and 16 bases separated the two germline ends. Germline V CDR1 and CDR2: DFQATT, SNEGSKA (reference sequence). CDR3 sequence: CSAAGKLGQPQHF. DNA for the CDR3: TGCAGTGCGGCCGGGAAGCTCGGGCAGCCCCAGCATTTT.

The J gene is TRBJ1-5, the V gene TRBV20-1, with D possibly matching TRBD1 (5 bases). The V end lost 5 bases, the J end lost 7 bases, and 12 bases lay between the germline ends. Germline CDR1 reads DFQATT; CDR2 reads SNEGSKA (reference sequence). This CDR3 comprises 12 residues. The chain's CDR3 is CSAAPGRQPQHF. CDR3 DNA sequence: TGCAGTGCTGCCCCAGGGAGGCAGCCCCAGCATTTT.

The V and J genes are TRBV19 and TRBJ1-1; D is undetermined. Trimming removed 6 bases at V and 5 bases at J, with 13 bases between. The germline CDR1 and CDR2 sequences are LNHDA and SQIVND (reference sequence). The CDR3 is 13 residues long. CDR3 in DNA: TGTGCCAGTAGCCCCATAACAGTAACTGAAGCTTTCTTT. Translated: CASSPITVTEAFF.

The chain joins TRBV12-3 or TRBV12-4 to TRBJ2-3; 11 bases agree with TRBD2. CDR3 length equals 16 residues. V trimming: 3 bases; J trimming: 8 bases; junction bases outside the gene matches: 10. CDR3 loop: CASSLGLAETGGTQYF. DNA of the CDR3: TGTGCCAGCAGTTTGGGACTAGCGGAAACGGGCGGTACGCAGTATTTT.

The V gene is TRBV20-1, the J gene TRBJ1-1, with D unclear. Between the trimmed V and J ends, which lost 6 bases and 2 bases, there was a span of 16 bases. CDR1 and CDR2 (germline): DFQATT, SNEGSKA (reference sequence). This CDR3 comprises 14 residues. The CDR3 nucleotides read TGCAGTGCCAGCTCGGTCCGGGCTAACACTGAAGCTTTCTTT. This sequence encodes CSASSVRANTEAFF.

The V gene is TRBV5-4, the J gene TRBJ2-1; D not resolved. Trimming took off 1 base at V and 10 bases at J, with 12 bases between the two ends. Germline values: CDR1 SGHNT, CDR2 YYREEE (reference sequence). This CDR3 has 13 residues. CDR3 amino acids: CASSLFVQEEQFF. CDR3 DNA sequence: TGTGCCAGCAGCTTGTTTGTCCAAGAGGAGCAGTTCTTC.

The chain is built from TRBV7-9 and TRBJ2-1; TRBD1 matches at 7 bases. V lost 4 bases and J lost 8; bases outside the gene matches: 17. This CDR3 is 17 amino acids long. Germline V gene data show CDR1 as SEHNR and CDR2 as FQNEAQ (reference sequence). CDR3 residues: CASSSLTFDRAKDEQFF. CDR3 sequence (DNA): TGTGCCAGCAGCTCCCTAACCTTCGACAGGGCTAAGGATGAGCAGTTCTTC.